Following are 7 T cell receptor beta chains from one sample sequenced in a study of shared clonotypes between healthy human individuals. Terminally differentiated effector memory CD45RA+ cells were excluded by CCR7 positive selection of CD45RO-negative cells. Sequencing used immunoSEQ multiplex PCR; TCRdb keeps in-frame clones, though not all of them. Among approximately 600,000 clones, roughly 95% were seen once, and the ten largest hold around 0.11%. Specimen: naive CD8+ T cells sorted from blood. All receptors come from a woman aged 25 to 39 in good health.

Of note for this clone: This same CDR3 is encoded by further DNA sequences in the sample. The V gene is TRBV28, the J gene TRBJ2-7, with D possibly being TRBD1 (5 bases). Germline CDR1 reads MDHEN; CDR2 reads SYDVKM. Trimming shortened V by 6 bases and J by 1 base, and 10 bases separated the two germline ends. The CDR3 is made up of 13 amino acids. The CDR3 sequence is CASRDSGSYEQYF. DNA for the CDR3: TGTGCCAGCAGAGACTCAGGGTCCTACGAGCAGTACTTC.

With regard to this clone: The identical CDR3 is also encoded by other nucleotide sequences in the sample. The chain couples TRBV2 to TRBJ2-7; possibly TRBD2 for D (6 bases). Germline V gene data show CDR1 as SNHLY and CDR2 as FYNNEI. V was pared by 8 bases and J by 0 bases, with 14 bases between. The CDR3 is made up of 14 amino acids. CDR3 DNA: TGTGCCAGCCGGGGGACGGGGAGCTCCTACGAGCAGTACTTC. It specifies CASRGTGSSYEQYF. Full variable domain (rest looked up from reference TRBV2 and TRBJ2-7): EPEVTQTPSHQVTQMGQEVILRCVPISNHLYFYWYRQILGQKVEFLVSFYNNEISEKSEIFDDQFSVERPDGSNFTLKIRSTKLEDSAMYFCASRGTGSSYEQYFGPGTRLTVT.

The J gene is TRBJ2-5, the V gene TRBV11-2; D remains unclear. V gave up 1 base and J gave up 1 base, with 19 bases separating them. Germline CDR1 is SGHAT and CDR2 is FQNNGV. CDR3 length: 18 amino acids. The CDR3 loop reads CASSLGVVIKSSQETQYF. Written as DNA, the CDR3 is TGTGCCAGCAGCTTAGGGGTAGTCATAAAATCCTCCCAAGAGACCCAGTACTTC.

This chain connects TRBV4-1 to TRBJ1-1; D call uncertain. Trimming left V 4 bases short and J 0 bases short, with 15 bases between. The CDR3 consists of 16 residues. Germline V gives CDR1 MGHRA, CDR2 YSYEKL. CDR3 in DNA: TGCGCCAGCAGCCCAAGGTTCGGGCTTGTGAACACTGAAGCTTTCTTT. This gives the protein CASSPRFGLVNTEAFF.

The CDR3: CASSIGRDQGEQFF. In DNA form, the CDR3 reads TGTGCCAGTAGTATTGGGCGGGACCAGGGTGAGCAGTTCTTC. The V and J genes are TRBV19 and TRBJ2-1; D might be TRBD2 (6 bases). Trimming took 3 bases from V and 9 from J, leaving 15 bases between them. The CDR3 runs to 14 residues. CDR1 LNHDA and CDR2 SQIVND come from the germline V gene (reference sequence).

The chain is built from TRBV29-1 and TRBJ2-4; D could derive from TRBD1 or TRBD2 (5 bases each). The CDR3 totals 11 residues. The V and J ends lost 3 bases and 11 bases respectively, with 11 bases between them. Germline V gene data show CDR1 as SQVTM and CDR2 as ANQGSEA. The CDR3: CSVDQMGVQYF. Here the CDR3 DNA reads TGCAGCGTTGACCAAATGGGGGTTCAGTACTTC.

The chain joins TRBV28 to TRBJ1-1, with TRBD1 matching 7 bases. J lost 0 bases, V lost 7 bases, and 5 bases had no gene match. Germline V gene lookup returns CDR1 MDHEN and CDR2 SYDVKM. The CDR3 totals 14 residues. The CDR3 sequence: CASTWDSLNTEAFF. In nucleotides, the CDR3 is TGTGCCAGCACTTGGGACAGTCTGAACACTGAAGCTTTCTTT.